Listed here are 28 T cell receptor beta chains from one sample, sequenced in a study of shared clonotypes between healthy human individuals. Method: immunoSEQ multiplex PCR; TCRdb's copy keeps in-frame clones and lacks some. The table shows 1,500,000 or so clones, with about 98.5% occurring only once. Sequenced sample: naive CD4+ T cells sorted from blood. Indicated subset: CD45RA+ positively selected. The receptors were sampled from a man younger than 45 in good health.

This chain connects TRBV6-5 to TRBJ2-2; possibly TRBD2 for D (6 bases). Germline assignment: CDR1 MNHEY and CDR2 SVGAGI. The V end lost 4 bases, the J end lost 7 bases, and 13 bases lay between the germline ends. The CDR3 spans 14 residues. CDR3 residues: CASSWGDARGELFF. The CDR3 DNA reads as TGTGCCAGCAGTTGGGGGGACGCCCGCGGGGAGCTGTTTTTT.

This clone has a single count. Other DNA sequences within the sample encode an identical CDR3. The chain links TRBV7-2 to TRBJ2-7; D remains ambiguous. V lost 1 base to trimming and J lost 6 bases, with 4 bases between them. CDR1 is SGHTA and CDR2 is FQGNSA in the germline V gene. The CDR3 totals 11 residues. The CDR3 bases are TGTGCCAGCAGCTTAGTCAGCGAGCAGTACTTC. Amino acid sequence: CASSLVSEQYF.

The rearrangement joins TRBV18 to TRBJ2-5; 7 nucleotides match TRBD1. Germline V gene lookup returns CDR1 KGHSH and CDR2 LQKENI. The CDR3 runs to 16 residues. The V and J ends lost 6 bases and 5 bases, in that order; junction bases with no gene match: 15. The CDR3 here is CASSSSLLRGMETQYF. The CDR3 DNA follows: TGTGCCAGCTCGTCTTCTCTTCTCAGGGGGATGGAGACCCAGTACTTC.

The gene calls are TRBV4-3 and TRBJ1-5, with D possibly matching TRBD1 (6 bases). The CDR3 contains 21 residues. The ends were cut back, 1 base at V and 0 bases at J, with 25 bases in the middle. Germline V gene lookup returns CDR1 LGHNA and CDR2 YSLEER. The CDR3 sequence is CASSQALAQGSGFYSNQPQHF. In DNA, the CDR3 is TGCGCCAGCAGCCAAGCCCTTGCTCAGGGGTCGGGATTCTATAGCAATCAGCCCCAGCATTTT.

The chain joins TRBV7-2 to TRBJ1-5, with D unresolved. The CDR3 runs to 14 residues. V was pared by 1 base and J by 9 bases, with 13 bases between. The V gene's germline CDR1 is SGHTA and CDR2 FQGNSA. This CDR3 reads CASSLDFGARPQHF. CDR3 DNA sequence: TGTGCCAGCAGCTTAGATTTCGGAGCTAGGCCCCAGCATTTT. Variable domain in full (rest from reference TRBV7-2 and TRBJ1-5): GAGVSQSPSNKVTEKGKDVELRCDPISGHTALYWYRQSLGQGLEFLIYFQGNSAPDKSGLPSDRFSAERTGGSVSTLTIQRTQQEDSAVYLCASSLDFGARPQHFGDGTRLSIL.

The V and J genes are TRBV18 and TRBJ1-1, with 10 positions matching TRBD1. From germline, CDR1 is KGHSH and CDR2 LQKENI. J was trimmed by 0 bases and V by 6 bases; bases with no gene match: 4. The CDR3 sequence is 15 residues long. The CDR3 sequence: CASSGQGNMNTEAFF. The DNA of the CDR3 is TGTGCCAGCTCGGGACAGGGGAACATGAACACTGAAGCTTTCTTT.

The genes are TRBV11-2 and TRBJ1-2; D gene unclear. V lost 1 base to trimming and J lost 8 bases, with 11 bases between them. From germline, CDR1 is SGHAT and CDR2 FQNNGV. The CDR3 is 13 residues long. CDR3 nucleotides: TGTGCCAGCAGCTTAGTGTCTCCGGGGGGCTACACCTTC. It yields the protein CASSLVSPGGYTF.

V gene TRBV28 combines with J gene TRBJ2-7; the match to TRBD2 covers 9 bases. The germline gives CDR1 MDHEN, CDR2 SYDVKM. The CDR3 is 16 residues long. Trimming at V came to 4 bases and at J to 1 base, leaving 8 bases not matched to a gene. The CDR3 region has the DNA TGTGCCAGCAGTTACCCCGCGCGGGGGGGATCCTACGAGCAGTACTTC. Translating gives CASSYPARGGSYEQYF.

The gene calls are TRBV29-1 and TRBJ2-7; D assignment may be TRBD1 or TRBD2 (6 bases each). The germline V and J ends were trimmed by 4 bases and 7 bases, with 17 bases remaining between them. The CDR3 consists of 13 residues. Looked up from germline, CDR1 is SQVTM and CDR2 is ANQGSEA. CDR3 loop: CSVGTGGAGEQYF. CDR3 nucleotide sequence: TGCAGCGTTGGTACCGGGGGCGCGGGTGAGCAGTACTTC.

CDR3 in amino acids: CASSEAAGAGELFF. DNA for the CDR3: TGTGCCAGCAGTGAAGCCGCTGGGGCCGGGGAGCTGTTTTTT. The chain employs TRBV6-1 and TRBJ2-2; D gene ambiguous. In germline, CDR1 is MNHNS, CDR2 SASEGT. V was trimmed by 0 bases and J by 6 bases, leaving 8 bases between them. This CDR3 is built from 14 residues.

The CDR3 region has the DNA TGTGCCAGCAGAGTCATAGCGGGGTCCTACGAGCAGTACTTC. Translation gives CASRVIAGSYEQYF. The rearrangement uses TRBV28 and TRBJ2-7, with 8 bases matching TRBD2. The germline V gene encodes CDR1 MDHEN and CDR2 SYDVKM. V was pared by 6 bases and J by 1 base, with 5 bases of the junction left unmatched. CDR3 length equals 14 residues. Full variable domain (remainder filled in from reference TRBV28 and TRBJ2-7): DVKVTQSSRYLVKRTGEKVFLECVQDMDHENMFWYRQDPGLGLRLIYFSYDVKMKEKGDIPEGYSVSREKKERFSLILESASTNQTSMYLCASRVIAGSYEQYFGPGTRLTVT.

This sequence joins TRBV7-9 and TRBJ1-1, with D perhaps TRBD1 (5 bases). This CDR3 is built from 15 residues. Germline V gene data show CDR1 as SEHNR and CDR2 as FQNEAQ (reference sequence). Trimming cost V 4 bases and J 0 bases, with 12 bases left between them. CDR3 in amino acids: CASSSRTSMNTEAFF. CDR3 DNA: TGTGCCAGCAGCTCCCGGACAAGTATGAACACTGAAGCTTTCTTT.

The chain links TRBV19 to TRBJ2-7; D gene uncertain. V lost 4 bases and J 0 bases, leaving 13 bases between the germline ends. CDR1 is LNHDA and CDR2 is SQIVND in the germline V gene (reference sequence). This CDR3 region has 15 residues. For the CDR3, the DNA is TGTGCCAGTAGTAGAGACTCTATCAACTCCTACGAGCAGTACTTC. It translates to CASSRDSINSYEQYF.

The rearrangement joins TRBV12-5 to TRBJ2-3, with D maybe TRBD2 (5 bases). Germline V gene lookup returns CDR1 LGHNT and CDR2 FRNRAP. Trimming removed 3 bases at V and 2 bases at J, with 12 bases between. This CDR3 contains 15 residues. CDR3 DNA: TGTGCTAGTGGTTTTGCAACGGGAAACACAGATACGCAGTATTTT. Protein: CASGFATGNTDTQYF.

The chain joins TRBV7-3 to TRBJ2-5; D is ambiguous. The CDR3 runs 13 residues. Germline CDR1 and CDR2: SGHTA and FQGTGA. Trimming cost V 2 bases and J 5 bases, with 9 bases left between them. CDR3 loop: CASSLRVAETQYF. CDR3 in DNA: TGTGCCAGCAGCTTACGGGTTGCCGAGACCCAGTACTTC.

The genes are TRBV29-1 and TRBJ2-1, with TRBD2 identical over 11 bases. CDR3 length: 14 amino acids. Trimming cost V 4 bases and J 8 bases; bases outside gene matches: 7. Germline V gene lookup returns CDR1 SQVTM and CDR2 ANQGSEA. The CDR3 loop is CSVVTSGSFYEQFF. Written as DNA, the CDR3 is TGCAGCGTTGTAACTAGCGGGAGTTTCTATGAGCAGTTCTTC.

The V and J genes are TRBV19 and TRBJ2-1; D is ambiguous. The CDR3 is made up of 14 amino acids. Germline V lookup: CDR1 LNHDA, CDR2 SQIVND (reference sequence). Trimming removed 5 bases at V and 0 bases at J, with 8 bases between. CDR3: CASSPAFSYNEQFF. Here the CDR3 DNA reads TGTGCCAGTAGTCCGGCATTCTCCTACAATGAGCAGTTCTTC.

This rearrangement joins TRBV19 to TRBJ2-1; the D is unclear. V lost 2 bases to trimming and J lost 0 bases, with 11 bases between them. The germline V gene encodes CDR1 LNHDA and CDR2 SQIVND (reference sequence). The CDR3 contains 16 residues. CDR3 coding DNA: TGTGCCAGTAGTATACGGTGGCGGACCTCCTACAATGAGCAGTTCTTC. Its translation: CASSIRWRTSYNEQFF.

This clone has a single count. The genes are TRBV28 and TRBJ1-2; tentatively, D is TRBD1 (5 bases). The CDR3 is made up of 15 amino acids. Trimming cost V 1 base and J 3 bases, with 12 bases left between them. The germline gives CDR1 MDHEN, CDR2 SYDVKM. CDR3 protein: CASSLYAGGDYGYTF. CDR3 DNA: TGTGCCAGCAGTTTATATGCCGGAGGGGACTATGGCTACACCTTC.

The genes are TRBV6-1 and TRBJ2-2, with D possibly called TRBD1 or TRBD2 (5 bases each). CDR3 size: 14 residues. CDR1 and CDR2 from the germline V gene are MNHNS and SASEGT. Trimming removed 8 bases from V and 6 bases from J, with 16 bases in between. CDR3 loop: CASESLGVAGELFF. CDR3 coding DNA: TGTGCCAGCGAGAGTCTGGGGGTCGCCGGGGAGCTGTTTTTT.

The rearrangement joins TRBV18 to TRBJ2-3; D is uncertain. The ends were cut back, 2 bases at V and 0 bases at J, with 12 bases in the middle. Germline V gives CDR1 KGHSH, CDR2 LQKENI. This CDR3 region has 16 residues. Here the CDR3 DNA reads TGTGCCAGCTCACCATATGACGGACCTAGCACAGATACGCAGTATTTT. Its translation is CASSPYDGPSTDTQYF.

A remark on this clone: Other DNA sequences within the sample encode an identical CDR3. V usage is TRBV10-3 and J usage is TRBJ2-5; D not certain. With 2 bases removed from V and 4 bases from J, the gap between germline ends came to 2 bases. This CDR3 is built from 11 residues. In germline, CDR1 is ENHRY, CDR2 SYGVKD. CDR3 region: CAISEGETQYF. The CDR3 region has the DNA TGTGCCATCAGTGAGGGAGAGACCCAGTACTTC.

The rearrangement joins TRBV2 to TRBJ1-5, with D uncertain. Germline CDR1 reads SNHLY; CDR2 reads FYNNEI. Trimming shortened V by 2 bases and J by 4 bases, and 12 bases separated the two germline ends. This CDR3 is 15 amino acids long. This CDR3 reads CASSENRAGNQPQHF. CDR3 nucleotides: TGTGCCAGCAGTGAAAATAGGGCGGGTAATCAGCCCCAGCATTTT. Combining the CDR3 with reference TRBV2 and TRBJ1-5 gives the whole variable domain EPEVTQTPSHQVTQMGQEVILRCVPISNHLYFYWYRQILGQKVEFLVSFYNNEISEKSEIFDDQFSVERPDGSNFTLKIRSTKLEDSAMYFCASSENRAGNQPQHFGDGTRLSIL.

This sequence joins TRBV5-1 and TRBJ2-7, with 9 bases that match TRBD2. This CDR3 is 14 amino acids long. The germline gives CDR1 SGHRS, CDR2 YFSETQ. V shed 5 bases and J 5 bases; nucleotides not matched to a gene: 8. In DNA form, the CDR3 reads TGCGCCAGCAGAACCGGGACTAGCATCCACGAGCAGTACTTC. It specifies CASRTGTSIHEQYF.

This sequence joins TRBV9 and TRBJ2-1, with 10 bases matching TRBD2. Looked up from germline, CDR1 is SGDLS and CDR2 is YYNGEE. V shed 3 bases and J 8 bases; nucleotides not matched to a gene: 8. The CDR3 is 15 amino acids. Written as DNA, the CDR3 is TGTGCCAGCAGCGAGGGGAGCGGGAGGGCCTATGAGCAGTTCTTC. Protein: CASSEGSGRAYEQFF.

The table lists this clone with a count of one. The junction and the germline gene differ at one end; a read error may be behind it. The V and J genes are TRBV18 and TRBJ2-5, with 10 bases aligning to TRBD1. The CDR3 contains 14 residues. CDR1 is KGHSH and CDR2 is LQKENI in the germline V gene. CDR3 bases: TGTGCCAGCTCACTCGACAGGGGGCAAGCGACCCAGTACTTC. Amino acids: CASSLDRGQATQYF.

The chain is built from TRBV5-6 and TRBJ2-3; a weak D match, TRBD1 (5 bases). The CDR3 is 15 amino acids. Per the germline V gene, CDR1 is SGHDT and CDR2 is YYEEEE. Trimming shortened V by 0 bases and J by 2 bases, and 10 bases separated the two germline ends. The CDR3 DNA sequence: TGTGCCAGCAGCTTGGGGCAGGGCCCCACAGATACGCAGTATTTT. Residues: CASSLGQGPTDTQYF. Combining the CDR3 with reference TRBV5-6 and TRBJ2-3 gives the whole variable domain DAGVTQSPTHLIKTRGQQVTLRCSPKSGHDTVSWYQQALGQGPQFIFQYYEEEERQRGNFPDRFSGHQFPNYSSELNVNALLLGDSALYLCASSLGQGPTDTQYFGPGTRLTVL.

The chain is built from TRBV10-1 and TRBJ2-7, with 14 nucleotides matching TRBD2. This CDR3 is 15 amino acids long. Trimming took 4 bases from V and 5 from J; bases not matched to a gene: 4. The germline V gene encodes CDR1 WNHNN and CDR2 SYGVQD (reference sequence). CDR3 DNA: TGCGCCAGCAGTGGAGGGACTAGCGGGAGAGACGAGCAGTACTTC. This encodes CASSGGTSGRDEQYF.